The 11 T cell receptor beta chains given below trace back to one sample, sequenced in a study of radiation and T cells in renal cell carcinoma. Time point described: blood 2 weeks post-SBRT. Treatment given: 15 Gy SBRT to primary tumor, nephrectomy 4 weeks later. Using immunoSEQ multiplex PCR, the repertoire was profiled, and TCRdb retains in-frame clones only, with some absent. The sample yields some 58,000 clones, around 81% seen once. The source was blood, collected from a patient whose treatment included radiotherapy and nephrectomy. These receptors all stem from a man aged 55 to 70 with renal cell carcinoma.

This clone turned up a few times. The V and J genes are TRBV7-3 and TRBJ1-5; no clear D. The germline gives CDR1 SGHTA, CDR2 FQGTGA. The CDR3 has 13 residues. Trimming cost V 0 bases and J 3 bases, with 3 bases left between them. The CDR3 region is CASSLTANQPQHF. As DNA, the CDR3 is TGTGCCAGCAGCTTAACCGCCAATCAGCCCCAGCATTTT.

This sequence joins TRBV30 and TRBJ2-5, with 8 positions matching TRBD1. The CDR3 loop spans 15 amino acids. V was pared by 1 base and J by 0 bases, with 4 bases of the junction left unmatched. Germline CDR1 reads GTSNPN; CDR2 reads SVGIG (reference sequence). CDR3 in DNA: TGTGCCTGGAGTGAAGCAGGGGGCTACCAAGAGACCCAGTACTTC. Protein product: CAWSEAGGYQETQYF. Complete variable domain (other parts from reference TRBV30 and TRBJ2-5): SQTIHQWPATLVQPVGSPLSLECTVEGTSNPNLYWYRQAAGRGLQLLFYSVGIGQISSEVPQNLSASRPQDRQFILSSKKLLLSDSGFYLCAWSEAGGYQETQYFGPGTRLLVL.

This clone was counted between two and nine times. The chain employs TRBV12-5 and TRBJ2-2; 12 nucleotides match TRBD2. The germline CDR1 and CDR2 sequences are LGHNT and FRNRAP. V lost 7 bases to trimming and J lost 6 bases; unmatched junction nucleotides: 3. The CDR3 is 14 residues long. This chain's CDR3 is CASELAGGAGELFF. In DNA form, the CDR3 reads TGTGCTAGTGAACTAGCGGGAGGAGCCGGGGAGCTGTTTTTT.

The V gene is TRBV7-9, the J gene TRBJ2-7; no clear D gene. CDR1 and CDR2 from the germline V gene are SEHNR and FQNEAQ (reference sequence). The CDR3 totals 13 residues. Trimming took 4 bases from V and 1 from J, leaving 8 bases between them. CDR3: CASSSDRSYEQYV. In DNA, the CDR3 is TGTGCCAGCAGCTCGGACCGTTCCTACGAGCAGTACGTC.

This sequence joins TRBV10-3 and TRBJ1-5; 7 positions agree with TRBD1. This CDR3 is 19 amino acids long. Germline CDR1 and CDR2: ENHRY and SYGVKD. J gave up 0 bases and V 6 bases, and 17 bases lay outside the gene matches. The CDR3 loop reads CAISANTGDRHDSNQPQHF. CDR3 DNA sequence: TGTGCCATCAGCGCGAATACAGGGGACCGGCACGATAGCAATCAGCCCCAGCATTTT.

In nucleotides, the CDR3 is TGTGCCAGCAGCCCAGACAGGGGGGGAGGATACGAGCAGTACTTC. Its translation: CASSPDRGGGYEQYF. The V and J genes are TRBV7-2 and TRBJ2-7; the match to TRBD1 covers 9 bases. Germline V gives CDR1 SGHTA, CDR2 FQGNSA. This CDR3 has 15 amino acids. Trimming cost V 5 bases and J 4 bases; bases outside gene matches: 9. The full variable domain, rest sourced from reference TRBV7-2 and TRBJ2-7, is GAGVSQSPSNKVTEKGKDVELRCDPISGHTALYWYRQSLGQGLEFLIYFQGNSAPDKSGLPSDRFSAERTGGSVSTLTIQRTQQEDSAVYLCASSPDRGGGYEQYFGPGTRLTVT.

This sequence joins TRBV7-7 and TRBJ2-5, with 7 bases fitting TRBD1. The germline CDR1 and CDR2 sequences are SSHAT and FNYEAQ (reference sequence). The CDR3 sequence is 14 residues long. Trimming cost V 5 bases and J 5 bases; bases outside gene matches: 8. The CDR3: CASSLERDSETQYF. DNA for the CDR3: TGTGCCAGCAGCCTAGAACGGGACAGCGAGACCCAGTACTTC.

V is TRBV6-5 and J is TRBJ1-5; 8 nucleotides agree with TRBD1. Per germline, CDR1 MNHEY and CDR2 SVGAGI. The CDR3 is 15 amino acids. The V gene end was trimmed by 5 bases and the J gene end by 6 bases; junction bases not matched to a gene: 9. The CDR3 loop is CASSTHGQGVQPQHF. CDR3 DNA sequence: TGTGCCAGCAGTACCCATGGACAGGGTGTTCAGCCCCAGCATTTT.

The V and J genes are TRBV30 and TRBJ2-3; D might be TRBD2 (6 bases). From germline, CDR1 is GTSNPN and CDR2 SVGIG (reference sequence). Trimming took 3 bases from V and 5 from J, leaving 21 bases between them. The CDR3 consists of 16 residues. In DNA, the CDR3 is TGTGCCTGGAGCGCATTCGGGACTTCTCTGAGAGATACGCAGTATTTT. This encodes CAWSAFGTSLRDTQYF.

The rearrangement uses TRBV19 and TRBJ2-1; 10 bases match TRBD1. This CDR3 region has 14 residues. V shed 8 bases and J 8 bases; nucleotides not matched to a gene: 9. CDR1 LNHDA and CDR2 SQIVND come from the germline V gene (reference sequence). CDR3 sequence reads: CASLDRGQVDEQFF. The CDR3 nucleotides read TGTGCCAGTCTTGACAGGGGGCAGGTGGATGAGCAGTTCTTC.

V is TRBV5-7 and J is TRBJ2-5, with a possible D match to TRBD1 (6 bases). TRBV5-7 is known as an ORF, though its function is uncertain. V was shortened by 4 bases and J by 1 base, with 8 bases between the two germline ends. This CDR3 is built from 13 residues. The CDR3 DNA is TGTGCCAGCAGCGACAGGCGCCAAGAGACCCAGTACTTC. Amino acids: CASSDRRQETQYF.